The TCR beta chain under discussion was sequenced for a study of human T cells and chemical hapten exposure. Time point of the sample: healthy volunteer bleed at 6 weeks. The authors extracted total RNA from unfractionated whole blood. Per the germline V gene, CDR1 is LGHDT and CDR2 is YNNKEL (reference sequence). Trimming took 4 bases from V and 0 from J, leaving 10 bases between them. The CDR3 contains 16 residues. Unique molecular identifiers were affixed to discrete cDNA molecules within the library. TCRdb called the RACE reads again in MiXCR, with one record for every CDR3 protein. The table records roughly 43,000 distinct CDR3 sequences, around 3.6% of them present only once.

The sequence was collected from a human donor in good health. Some clones in this sample may be carry-over from other donors' samples. The chain is built from TRBV3-1 and TRBJ1-6; D gene ambiguous. Input material: whole blood. The CDR3 sequence: CASSRTGGSYNSPLHF. The CDR3 coding sequence is TGTGCCAGCAGCCGAACGGGTGGCTCCTATAATTCACCCCTCCACTTT.